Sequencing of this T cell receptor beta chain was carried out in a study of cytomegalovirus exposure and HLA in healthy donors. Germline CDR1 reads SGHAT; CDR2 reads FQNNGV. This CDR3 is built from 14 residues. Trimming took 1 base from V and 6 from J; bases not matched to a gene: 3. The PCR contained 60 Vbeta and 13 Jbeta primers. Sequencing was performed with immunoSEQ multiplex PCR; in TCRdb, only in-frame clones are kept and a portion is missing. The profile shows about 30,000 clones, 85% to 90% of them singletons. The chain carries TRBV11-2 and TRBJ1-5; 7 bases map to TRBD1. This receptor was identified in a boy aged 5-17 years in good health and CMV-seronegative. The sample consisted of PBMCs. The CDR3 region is CASSLGTGVQPQHF. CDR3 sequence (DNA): TGTGCCAGCAGCTTAGGTACAGGGGTTCAGCCCCAGCATTTT. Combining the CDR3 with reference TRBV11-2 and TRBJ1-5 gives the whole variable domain EAGVAQSPRYKIIEKRQSVAFWCNPISGHATLYWYQQILGQGPKLLIQFQNNGVVDDSQLPKDRFSAERLKGVDSTLKIQPAKLEDSAVYLCASSLGTGVQPQHFGDGTRLSIL.